Shown below are 6 T cell receptor beta chains from a single sample sequenced in a study of blood T cell repertoires in COVID-19. Clones were read by immunoSEQ multiplex PCR, and TCRdb kept only the in-frame ones, dropping some. The sample yields some 390,000 clones, around nine tenths seen once. Sequenced sample: PBMCs or T cells enriched from blood (not recorded which). All receptors derive from a woman aged 25 to 45 who had recovered from COVID-19.

This clone was found once. V and J are TRBV27 and TRBJ2-5; possible D gene TRBD1, 5 bases. CDR1 is MNHEY, CDR2 SMNVEV, per germline (reference sequence). The V gene lost 6 bases and the J gene lost 2 bases, with 10 bases spanning the gap. The CDR3 has 13 amino acids. The CDR3 nucleotides are TGTGCCAGCAGAAAGGGGCGACAAGAGACCCAGTACTTC. It encodes CASRKGRQETQYF.

This clone was recorded only once. V and J are TRBV19 and TRBJ1-1, with D possibly being TRBD1 (5 bases). The V end lost 1 base, the J end lost 3 bases, and 12 bases lay between the germline ends. The CDR3 spans 15 residues. Germline assignment: CDR1 LNHDA and CDR2 SQIVND (reference sequence). The DNA for the CDR3 is TGTGCCAGTAGTATAGGGACAAGCGAGGACACTGAAGCTTTCTTT. Translated, it gives CASSIGTSEDTEAFF.

The J gene is TRBJ1-4, the V gene TRBV5-1; a weak D match, TRBD1 (5 bases). The germline CDR1 and CDR2 sequences are SGHRS and YFSETQ. The CDR3 is 14 amino acids. The V end was cut by 4 bases, the J end by 5 bases, with 12 bases between. As DNA, the CDR3 is TGCGCCAGCAGCCTAGACAGTACGAATGAAAAACTGTTTTTT. Its translation: CASSLDSTNEKLFF.

This chain connects TRBV19 to TRBJ1-5, with TRBD1 matching over 10 bases. V shed 10 bases and J 2 bases; nucleotides not matched to a gene: 20. This CDR3 contains 19 residues. Germline CDR1 and CDR2: LNHDA and SQIVND (reference sequence). The CDR3, as DNA: TGTGCCACCACGGCGAGACAGGGGGCAATTGAGCGGGGCAATCAGCCCCAGCATTTT. The encoded protein is CATTARQGAIERGNQPQHF. The whole variable domain, filled in from reference TRBV19 and TRBJ1-5, reads DGGITQSPKYLFRKEGQNVTLSCEQNLNHDAMYWYRQDPGQGLRLIYYSQIVNDFQKGDIAEGYSVSREKKESFPLTVTSAQKNPTAFYLCATTARQGAIERGNQPQHFGDGTRLSIL.

Here the CDR3 reads CAWSAGTGVMGGNEKLFF. CDR3 bases: TGTGCCTGGAGCGCCGGGACAGGGGTTATGGGTGGTAATGAAAAACTGTTTTTT. V and J are TRBV30 and TRBJ1-4, with 10 nucleotides matching TRBD1. The CDR3 consists of 18 residues. Trimming removed 3 bases from V and 4 bases from J; junction bases left unmatched: 14. Germline V gene data show CDR1 as GTSNPN and CDR2 as SVGIG (reference sequence).

This sequence joins TRBV9 and TRBJ2-3, with a possible D match to TRBD1 (6 bases). Per germline, CDR1 SGDLS and CDR2 YYNGEE. This CDR3 is 15 amino acids long. Trimming took off 0 bases at V and 5 bases at J, with 13 bases between the two ends. CDR3 in amino acids: CASSVGGTQGDTQYF. CDR3 nucleotides: TGTGCCAGCAGCGTAGGTGGGACACAGGGAGATACGCAGTATTTT.